This section outlines one TCR beta chain sequence together with its context. The PCR ran on 60 Vbeta and 13 Jbeta primers. Produced via immunoSEQ multiplex PCR; TCRdb's table is partial and in-frame only. The sample consists of around 150,000 clones, about 84% of them appearing once. This entry comes from a study of cytomegalovirus exposure and HLA in healthy donors. Germline CDR1 is SEHNR and CDR2 is FQNEAQ (reference sequence). The CDR3 is made up of 14 amino acids. The V segment lost 1 base and the J segment 10 bases; nucleotides outside the gene matches: 4. The chain recombines TRBV7-9 with TRBJ2-1; 10 nucleotides line up with TRBD2. The clonotype originates from a male donor in good health and CMV-seronegative. Sequencing used PBMCs. The CDR3 loop reads CASSLVLAGVEQFF. The CDR3 DNA reads TGTGCCAGCAGCTTAGTCCTAGCGGGGGTGGAGCAGTTCTTC.